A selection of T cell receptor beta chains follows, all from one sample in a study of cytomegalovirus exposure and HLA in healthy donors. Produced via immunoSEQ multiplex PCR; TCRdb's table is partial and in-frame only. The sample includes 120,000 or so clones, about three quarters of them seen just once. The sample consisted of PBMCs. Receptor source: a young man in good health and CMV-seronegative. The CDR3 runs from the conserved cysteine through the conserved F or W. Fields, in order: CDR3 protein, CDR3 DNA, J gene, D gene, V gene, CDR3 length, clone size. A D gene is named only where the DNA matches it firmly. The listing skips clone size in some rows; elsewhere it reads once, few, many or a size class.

CDR3 protein: CASSLRNTEAFF; CDR3 DNA: TGTGCCAGCAGCTTGCGGAACACTGAAGCTTTCTTT; J gene: TRBJ1-1; D gene: .; V gene: TRBV5-6; CDR3 length: 12; clone size: .
CDR3 protein: CASSRDRIGTQYF; CDR3 DNA: TGTGCCAGCAGCAGGGACAGAATAGGGACCCAGTACTTC; J gene: TRBJ2-5; D gene: TRBD1; V gene: TRBV6-5; CDR3 length: 13; clone size: .
CDR3 protein: CASSNFMNTEAFF; CDR3 DNA: TGTGCCAGCAGCAACTTCATGAACACTGAAGCTTTCTTT; J gene: TRBJ1-1; D gene: .; V gene: TRBV7-3; CDR3 length: 13; clone size: .
CDR3 protein: CASSRRWTGAYEQYF; CDR3 DNA: TGTGCCAGCAGTCGTAGGTGGACAGGGGCATACGAGCAGTACTTC; J gene: TRBJ2-7; D gene: TRBD1; V gene: TRBV9; CDR3 length: 15; clone size: few
CDR3 protein: CASSFGGANQPQHF; CDR3 DNA: TGTGCCAGCAGTTTCGGGGGGGCGAATCAGCCCCAGCATTTT; J gene: TRBJ1-5; D gene: .; V gene: TRBV28; CDR3 length: 14; clone size: .
CDR3 protein: CASTTGFTYGYTF; CDR3 DNA: TGTGCCAGTACTACAGGTTTTACCTATGGCTACACCTTC; J gene: TRBJ1-2; D gene: .; V gene: TRBV19; CDR3 length: 13; clone size: .
CDR3 protein: CASSLGSGRAANTQYF; CDR3 DNA: TGCGCCAGCAGCTTGGGGAGCGGGAGGGCCGCGAATACGCAGTATTTT; J gene: TRBJ2-3; D gene: TRBD2; V gene: TRBV5-1; CDR3 length: 16; clone size: .
CDR3 protein: CARSLSFPQYNQPQHF; CDR3 DNA: TGTGCCCGCAGTTTATCGTTCCCGCAGTACAATCAGCCCCAGCATTTT; J gene: TRBJ1-5; D gene: .; V gene: TRBV27; CDR3 length: 16; clone size: .
CDR3 protein: CAWRERQGATDTQYF; CDR3 DNA: TGTGCCTGGAGGGAACGGCAGGGGGCAACAGATACGCAGTATTTT; J gene: TRBJ2-3; D gene: TRBD1; V gene: TRBV30; CDR3 length: 15; clone size: once
CDR3 protein: CSSSKRHTETQYF; CDR3 DNA: TGTTCCAGCAGCAAGAGGCATACGGAGACCCAGTACTTC; J gene: TRBJ2-5; D gene: .; V gene: TRBV7-9; CDR3 length: 13; clone size: .
CDR3 protein: CASSLLGSSKETQYF; CDR3 DNA: TGTGCCAGCAGTTTACTAGGGTCTAGCAAAGAGACCCAGTACTTC; J gene: TRBJ2-5; D gene: .; V gene: TRBV28; CDR3 length: 15; clone size: .
CDR3 protein: CASSLYGGRARTGELFF; CDR3 DNA: TGTGCCAGCAGCTTATATGGAGGGAGGGCCCGGACCGGGGAGCTGTTTTTT; J gene: TRBJ2-2; D gene: TRBD2; V gene: TRBV7-9; CDR3 length: 17; clone size: .
CDR3 protein: CASSQAERTNSYNEQFF; CDR3 DNA: TGCGCCAGCAGCCAAGCTGAGCGGACCAACTCCTACAATGAGCAGTTCTTC; J gene: TRBJ2-1; D gene: .; V gene: TRBV4-1; CDR3 length: 17; clone size: .
CDR3 protein: CASSLIGQSSGNTIYF; CDR3 DNA: TGTGCCAGCAGTTTAATAGGACAAAGCTCTGGAAACACCATATATTTT; J gene: TRBJ1-3; D gene: .; V gene: TRBV28; CDR3 length: 16; clone size: .
CDR3 protein: CASSQTGTGGSEKLFF; CDR3 DNA: TGTGCCAGCAGCCAAACCGGGACAGGGGGCAGTGAAAAACTGTTTTTT; J gene: TRBJ1-4; D gene: TRBD1; V gene: TRBV4-2; CDR3 length: 16; clone size: .
CDR3 protein: CASSPDSFSYEQYF; CDR3 DNA: TGCGCCAGCAGCCCGGACAGCTTTTCCTACGAGCAGTACTTC; J gene: TRBJ2-7; D gene: .; V gene: TRBV4-3; CDR3 length: 14; clone size: .
CDR3 protein: CASSLQGPPTGELFF; CDR3 DNA: TGTGCCAGCAGCTTACAGGGGCCGCCTACCGGGGAGCTGTTTTTT; J gene: TRBJ2-2; D gene: .; V gene: TRBV7-9; CDR3 length: 15; clone size: .
CDR3 protein: CASSLGPYYEQYF; CDR3 DNA: TGTGCCAGCAGCTTAGGGCCTTACTACGAGCAGTACTTC; J gene: TRBJ2-7; D gene: .; V gene: TRBV7-7; CDR3 length: 13; clone size: .
CDR3 protein: CASRRTWTGTGSYEQYF; CDR3 DNA: TGTGCCAGCAGACGTACATGGACCGGGACTGGCTCCTACGAGCAGTACTTC; J gene: TRBJ2-7; D gene: .; V gene: TRBV2; CDR3 length: 17; clone size: .
CDR3 protein: CASSLQKGGNEKLFF; CDR3 DNA: TGTGCCAGCAGCTTACAAAAAGGGGGAAACGAAAAACTGTTTTTT; J gene: TRBJ1-4; D gene: .; V gene: TRBV7-2; CDR3 length: 15; clone size: .
CDR3 protein: CASSSTTVLGYTF; CDR3 DNA: TGTGCCAGCAGCTCTACGACAGTGCTTGGCTACACCTTC; J gene: TRBJ1-2; D gene: .; V gene: TRBV9; CDR3 length: 13; clone size: .
CDR3 protein: CASSLGGRRISTDTQYF; CDR3 DNA: TGTGCCAGCAGTTTAGGCGGCAGAAGAATAAGCACAGATACGCAGTATTTT; J gene: TRBJ2-3; D gene: .; V gene: TRBV27; CDR3 length: 17; clone size: .
CDR3 protein: CAISWQAGFDGYTF; CDR3 DNA: TGTGCCATCAGTTGGCAGGCGGGTTTTGATGGCTACACCTTC; J gene: TRBJ1-2; D gene: .; V gene: TRBV10-3; CDR3 length: 14; clone size: .
CDR3 protein: CATSVLAFF; CDR3 DNA: TGTGCCACCTCCGTACTAGCTTTCTTT; J gene: TRBJ1-1; D gene: .; V gene: TRBV25-1; CDR3 length: 9; clone size: .
CDR3 protein: CASSFYTGDETQYF; CDR3 DNA: TGTGCCAGCAGTTTTTACACAGGGGACGAGACCCAGTACTTC; J gene: TRBJ2-5; D gene: TRBD1; V gene: TRBV28; CDR3 length: 14; clone size: .
CDR3 protein: CASSLGLSSGNTIYF; CDR3 DNA: TGCGCCAGCAGCTTGGGCCTTAGCTCTGGAAACACCATATATTTT; J gene: TRBJ1-3; D gene: .; V gene: TRBV5-1; CDR3 length: 15; clone size: .
CDR3 protein: CASSLSISTDTQYF; CDR3 DNA: TGCGCCAGCAGCTTGTCTATTAGCACAGATACGCAGTATTTT; J gene: TRBJ2-3; D gene: .; V gene: TRBV5-1; CDR3 length: 14; clone size: .
CDR3 protein: CASSDEQGNYGYTF; CDR3 DNA: TGTGCCAGCAGTGATGAACAGGGGAACTATGGCTACACCTTC; J gene: TRBJ1-2; D gene: TRBD1; V gene: TRBV2; CDR3 length: 14; clone size: once
CDR3 protein: CASSGQGALQNNEQFF; CDR3 DNA: TGCGCCAGCAGCGGGCAGGGGGCCTTACAAAACAATGAGCAGTTCTTC; J gene: TRBJ2-1; D gene: TRBD1; V gene: TRBV5-1; CDR3 length: 16; clone size: .
CDR3 protein: CASSQDGRANEKLFF; CDR3 DNA: TGTGCCAGCAGCCAAGACGGTCGGGCTAATGAAAAACTGTTTTTT; J gene: TRBJ1-4; D gene: .; V gene: TRBV4-2; CDR3 length: 15; clone size: .
CDR3 protein: CASSSPRDRPYEQYF; CDR3 DNA: TGTGCCAGCAGTTCACCCCGGGACAGACCCTACGAGCAGTACTTC; J gene: TRBJ2-7; D gene: TRBD1; V gene: TRBV27; CDR3 length: 15; clone size: .
CDR3 protein: CASSLWPVGGSPLHF; CDR3 DNA: TGTGCCAGCAGTTTATGGCCGGTCGGCGGTTCACCCCTCCACTTT; J gene: TRBJ1-6; D gene: .; V gene: TRBV27; CDR3 length: 15; clone size: few
CDR3 protein: CASSSPGLADPGELFF; CDR3 DNA: TGCGCCAGCAGTTCCCCGGGACTAGCGGACCCCGGGGAGCTGTTTTTT; J gene: TRBJ2-2; D gene: TRBD2; V gene: TRBV10-2; CDR3 length: 16; clone size: .
CDR3 protein: CASSFRGTGNGKLFF; CDR3 DNA: TGTGCCAGCAGTTTTCGCGGGACAGGCAACGGAAAACTGTTTTTT; J gene: TRBJ1-4; D gene: TRBD1; V gene: TRBV28; CDR3 length: 15; clone size: .
CDR3 protein: CASSFPGTSGIHEQYF; CDR3 DNA: TGTGCCAGCAGCTTCCCCGGGACTAGCGGGATTCACGAGCAGTACTTC; J gene: TRBJ2-7; D gene: TRBD2; V gene: TRBV11-2; CDR3 length: 16; clone size: .
CDR3 protein: CASSREGGYNEQFF; CDR3 DNA: TGTGCCAGCAGTCGGGAGGGCGGGTACAATGAGCAGTTCTTC; J gene: TRBJ2-1; D gene: TRBD2; V gene: TRBV28; CDR3 length: 14; clone size: .
CDR3 protein: CASSATGKETQYF; CDR3 DNA: TGTGCCAGCAGCGCCACAGGGAAAGAGACCCAGTACTTC; J gene: TRBJ2-5; D gene: .; V gene: TRBV9; CDR3 length: 13; clone size: few
CDR3 protein: CASSSTSSGGGWNEQFF; CDR3 DNA: TGTGCCAGCAGCTCGACTTCTAGCGGGGGAGGTTGGAATGAGCAGTTCTTC; J gene: TRBJ2-1; D gene: TRBD2; V gene: TRBV11-2; CDR3 length: 17; clone size: .
CDR3 protein: CASSVGRKGGGTYNEQFF; CDR3 DNA: TGTGCCAGCAGCGTAGGTCGGAAAGGCGGGGGGACTTACAATGAGCAGTTCTTC; J gene: TRBJ2-1; D gene: TRBD2; V gene: TRBV9; CDR3 length: 18; clone size: few
CDR3 protein: CASSNLGQGTYEQYF; CDR3 DNA: TGCGCCAGCAGCAACTTAGGACAGGGGACCTACGAGCAGTACTTC; J gene: TRBJ2-7; D gene: TRBD1; V gene: TRBV5-1; CDR3 length: 15; clone size: .
CDR3 protein: CASSLTTGSGNTIYF; CDR3 DNA: TGCGCCAGCAGCTTGACGACAGGCTCTGGAAACACCATATATTTT; J gene: TRBJ1-3; D gene: .; V gene: TRBV5-1; CDR3 length: 15; clone size: .
CDR3 protein: CASSSRDRGPYEQYF; CDR3 DNA: TGTGCCAGCAGTTCGAGGGACAGGGGGCCCTACGAGCAGTACTTC; J gene: TRBJ2-7; D gene: TRBD1; V gene: TRBV7-9; CDR3 length: 15; clone size: .
CDR3 protein: CASSLEGVNTEAFF; CDR3 DNA: TGCGCCAGCAGCTTGGAAGGGGTGAACACTGAAGCTTTCTTT; J gene: TRBJ1-1; D gene: .; V gene: TRBV5-1; CDR3 length: 14; clone size: once
CDR3 protein: CASSIPPSNTEAFF; CDR3 DNA: TGTGCCAGTAGTATACCCCCTTCGAACACTGAAGCTTTCTTT; J gene: TRBJ1-1; D gene: .; V gene: TRBV19; CDR3 length: 14; clone size: .
CDR3 protein: CASSSGTGNQPQHF; CDR3 DNA: TGCGCCAGCAGCTCCGGGACAGGGAATCAGCCCCAGCATTTT; J gene: TRBJ1-5; D gene: TRBD1; V gene: TRBV5-1; CDR3 length: 14; clone size: .
CDR3 protein: CASTQGREETQYF; CDR3 DNA: TGTGCCAGCACCCAGGGGAGGGAAGAGACCCAGTACTTC; J gene: TRBJ2-5; D gene: .; V gene: TRBV6-6; CDR3 length: 13; clone size: .
CDR3 protein: CASSLVGELAKNIQYF; CDR3 DNA: TGTGCCAGCAGCTTGGTTGGAGAACTAGCCAAAAACATTCAGTACTTC; J gene: TRBJ2-4; D gene: .; V gene: TRBV5-6; CDR3 length: 16; clone size: .
CDR3 protein: CASTGGANGYTF; CDR3 DNA: TGTGCCAGCACTGGAGGGGCAAATGGCTACACCTTC; J gene: TRBJ1-2; D gene: .; V gene: TRBV25-1; CDR3 length: 12; clone size: .
CDR3 protein: CASSSGTGAYEQYF; CDR3 DNA: TGCGCCAGCAGCTCCGGGACAGGGGCCTACGAGCAGTACTTC; J gene: TRBJ2-7; D gene: TRBD1; V gene: TRBV5-1; CDR3 length: 14; clone size: .
CDR3 protein: CASSSPTDQASYEQYF; CDR3 DNA: TGTGCCAGCTCATCCCCGACAGACCAAGCCTCCTACGAGCAGTACTTC; J gene: TRBJ2-7; D gene: .; V gene: TRBV18; CDR3 length: 16; clone size: .
CDR3 protein: CATSRPQGSNYGYTF; CDR3 DNA: TGTGCCACCAGCAGACCTCAGGGTAGCAACTATGGCTACACCTTC; J gene: TRBJ1-2; D gene: .; V gene: TRBV15; CDR3 length: 15; clone size: .
CDR3 protein: CSWTGVHEQFF; CDR3 DNA: TGCAGCTGGACAGGGGTACATGAGCAGTTCTTC; J gene: TRBJ2-1; D gene: TRBD1; V gene: TRBV29-1; CDR3 length: 11; clone size: .
CDR3 protein: CAWTGYSYGYTF; CDR3 DNA: TGTGCCTGGACAGGGTATAGCTATGGCTACACCTTC; J gene: TRBJ1-2; D gene: .; V gene: TRBV30; CDR3 length: 12; clone size: few
CDR3 protein: CASSYAQVEAFF; CDR3 DNA: TGTGCCAGCAGTTACGCCCAGGTTGAAGCTTTCTTT; J gene: TRBJ1-1; D gene: .; V gene: TRBV6-6; CDR3 length: 12; clone size: .
CDR3 protein: CASSPPGLAVQETQYF; CDR3 DNA: TGTGCCAGCAGCCCGCCGGGACTAGCGGTACAAGAGACCCAGTACTTC; J gene: TRBJ2-5; D gene: TRBD2; V gene: TRBV7-2; CDR3 length: 16; clone size: few
CDR3 protein: CASNRGPGNTIYF; CDR3 DNA: TGTGCCAGTAACAGGGGCCCTGGAAACACCATATATTTT; J gene: TRBJ1-3; D gene: TRBD1; V gene: TRBV19; CDR3 length: 13; clone size: .
CDR3 protein: CASRPDRGRAGELFF; CDR3 DNA: TGTGCCAGCAGACCCGACAGGGGGCGCGCCGGGGAGCTGTTTTTT; J gene: TRBJ2-2; D gene: TRBD1; V gene: TRBV27; CDR3 length: 15; clone size: .